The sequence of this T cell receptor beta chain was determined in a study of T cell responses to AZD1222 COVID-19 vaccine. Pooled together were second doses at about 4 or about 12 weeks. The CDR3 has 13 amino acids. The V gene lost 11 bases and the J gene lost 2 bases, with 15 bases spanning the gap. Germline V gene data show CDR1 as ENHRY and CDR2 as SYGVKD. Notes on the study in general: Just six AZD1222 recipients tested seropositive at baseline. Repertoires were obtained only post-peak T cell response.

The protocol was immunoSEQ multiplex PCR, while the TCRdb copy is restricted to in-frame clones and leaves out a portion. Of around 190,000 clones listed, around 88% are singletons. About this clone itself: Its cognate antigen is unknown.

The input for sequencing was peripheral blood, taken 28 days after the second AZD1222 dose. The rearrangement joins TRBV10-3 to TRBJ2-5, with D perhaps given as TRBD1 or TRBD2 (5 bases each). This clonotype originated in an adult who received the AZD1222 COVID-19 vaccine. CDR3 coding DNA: TGTGCCGCCTCCCCGAGGGGACAAGAGACCCAGTACTTC. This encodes CAASPRGQETQYF.